This T cell receptor (beta chain) stems from a study of radiation and T cells in renal cell carcinoma. Study results and caveats: In blood, top tumor clones expanded by 2 weeks, shrinking by 4.

Sequencing used immunoSEQ multiplex PCR; TCRdb keeps in-frame clones, though not all of them. The data contain around 170,000 clones, about 87% of them singletons. Details on this clone: Its specificity is not known.

Time point defined: blood 4 weeks post-SBRT, at nephrectomy. Treatment meaning: 15 Gy SBRT to primary tumor, nephrectomy 4 weeks later. Nephrectomy followed 15 Gy stereotactic body radiation by 4 weeks. The TCR comes from a woman aged 50 to 65 with renal cell carcinoma. Sequenced here: blood, sampled from a patient whose treatment included radiotherapy and nephrectomy.

CDR3 coding DNA: TGTGCCATCAGTGAGTTTGTATCCGGGGAGCTGTTTTTT. The encoded protein is CAISEFVSGELFF. This chain links TRBV10-3 with TRBJ2-2, with D uncertain. The CDR3 spans 13 residues. V lost 1 base, J lost 6 bases, and 6 bases lay in between. Germline V gene data show CDR1 as ENHRY and CDR2 as SYGVKD.